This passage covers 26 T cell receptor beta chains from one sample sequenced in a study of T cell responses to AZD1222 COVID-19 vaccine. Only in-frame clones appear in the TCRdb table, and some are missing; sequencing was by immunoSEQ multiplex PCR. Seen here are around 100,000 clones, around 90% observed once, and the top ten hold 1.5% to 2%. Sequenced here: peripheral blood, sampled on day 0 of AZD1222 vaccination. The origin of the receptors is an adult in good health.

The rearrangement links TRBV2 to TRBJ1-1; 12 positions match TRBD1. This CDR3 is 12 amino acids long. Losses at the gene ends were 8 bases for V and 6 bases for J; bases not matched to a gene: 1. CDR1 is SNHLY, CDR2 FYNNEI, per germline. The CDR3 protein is CASRDRGPEAFF. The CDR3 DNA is TGTGCCAGCCGGGACAGGGGGCCTGAAGCTTTCTTT.

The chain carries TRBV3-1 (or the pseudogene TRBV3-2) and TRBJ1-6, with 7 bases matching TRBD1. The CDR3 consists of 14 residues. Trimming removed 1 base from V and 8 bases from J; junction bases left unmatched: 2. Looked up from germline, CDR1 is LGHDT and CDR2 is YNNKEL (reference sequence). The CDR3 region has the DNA TGTGCCAGCAGCCAAGGAGGGGGCTATTCACCCCTCCACTTT. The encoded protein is CASSQGGGYSPLHF.

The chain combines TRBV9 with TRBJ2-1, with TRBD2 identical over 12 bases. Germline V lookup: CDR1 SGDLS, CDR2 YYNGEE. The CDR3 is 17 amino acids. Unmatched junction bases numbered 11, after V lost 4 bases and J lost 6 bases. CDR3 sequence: CASSPPQILAGGNEQFF. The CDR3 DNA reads TGTGCCAGCAGCCCCCCCCAGATACTAGCGGGAGGCAATGAGCAGTTCTTC. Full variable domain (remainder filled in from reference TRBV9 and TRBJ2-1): DSGVTQTPKHLITATGQRVTLRCSPRSGDLSVYWYQQSLDQGLQFLIQYYNGEERAKGNILERFSAQQFPDLHSELNLSSLELGDSALYFCASSPPQILAGGNEQFFGPGTRLTVL.

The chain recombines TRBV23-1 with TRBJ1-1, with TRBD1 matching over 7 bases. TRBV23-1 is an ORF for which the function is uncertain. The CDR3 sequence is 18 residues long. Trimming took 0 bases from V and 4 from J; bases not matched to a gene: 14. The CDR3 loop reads CASSQSQTGLPLGTEAFF. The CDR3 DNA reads TGCGCCAGCAGTCAATCCCAGACAGGGTTACCCCTCGGCACTGAAGCTTTCTTT.

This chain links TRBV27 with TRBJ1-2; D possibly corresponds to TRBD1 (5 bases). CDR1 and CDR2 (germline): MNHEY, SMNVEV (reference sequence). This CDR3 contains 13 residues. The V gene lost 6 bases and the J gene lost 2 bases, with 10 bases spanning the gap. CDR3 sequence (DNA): TGTGCCAGCAGCCTCGACAGAAACTATGGCTACACCTTC. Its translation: CASSLDRNYGYTF.

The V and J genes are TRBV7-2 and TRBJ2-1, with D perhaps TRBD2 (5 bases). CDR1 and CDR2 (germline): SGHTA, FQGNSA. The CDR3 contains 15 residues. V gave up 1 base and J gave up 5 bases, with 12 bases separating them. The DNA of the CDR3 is TGTGCCAGCAGCTTAGTTCGGCTAGCAGACAATGAGCAGTTCTTC. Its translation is CASSLVRLADNEQFF.

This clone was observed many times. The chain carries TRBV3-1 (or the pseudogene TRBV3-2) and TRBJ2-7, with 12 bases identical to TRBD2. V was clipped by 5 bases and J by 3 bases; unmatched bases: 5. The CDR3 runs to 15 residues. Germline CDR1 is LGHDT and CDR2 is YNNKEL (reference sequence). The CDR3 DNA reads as TGTGCCAGCAGCTCGACTAGCGGGAGCGTCTACGAGCAGTACTTC. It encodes CASSSTSGSVYEQYF.

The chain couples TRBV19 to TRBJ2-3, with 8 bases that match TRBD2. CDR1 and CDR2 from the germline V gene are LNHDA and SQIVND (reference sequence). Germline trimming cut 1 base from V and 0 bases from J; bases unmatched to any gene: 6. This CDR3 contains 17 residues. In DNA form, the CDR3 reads TGTGCCAGTAGTATAGGTTGGGCTAGCGGGAGCACAGATACGCAGTATTTT. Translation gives CASSIGWASGSTDTQYF.

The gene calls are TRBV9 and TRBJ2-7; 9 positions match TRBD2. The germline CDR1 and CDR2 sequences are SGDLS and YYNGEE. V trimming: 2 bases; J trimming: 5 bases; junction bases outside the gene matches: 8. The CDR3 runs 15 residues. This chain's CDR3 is CASSVGVAGVHEQYF. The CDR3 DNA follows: TGTGCCAGCAGCGTTGGGGTAGCGGGAGTACACGAGCAGTACTTC.

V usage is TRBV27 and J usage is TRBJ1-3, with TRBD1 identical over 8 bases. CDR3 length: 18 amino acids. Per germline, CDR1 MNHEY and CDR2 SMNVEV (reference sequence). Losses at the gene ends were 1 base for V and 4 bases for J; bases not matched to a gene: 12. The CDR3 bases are TGTGCCAGCAGTTTATATTTCCCGGACAGGGAGGCGGGAAACACCATATATTTT. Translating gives CASSLYFPDREAGNTIYF.

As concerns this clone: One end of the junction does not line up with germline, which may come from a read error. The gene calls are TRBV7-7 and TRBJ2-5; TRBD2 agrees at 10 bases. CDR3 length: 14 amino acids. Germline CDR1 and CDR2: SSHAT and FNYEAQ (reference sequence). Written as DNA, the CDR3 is TGTGCTAGCAGCGCAGCGGGGGGGCGAGAGACCCAGTACTTC. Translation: CASSAAGGRETQYF.

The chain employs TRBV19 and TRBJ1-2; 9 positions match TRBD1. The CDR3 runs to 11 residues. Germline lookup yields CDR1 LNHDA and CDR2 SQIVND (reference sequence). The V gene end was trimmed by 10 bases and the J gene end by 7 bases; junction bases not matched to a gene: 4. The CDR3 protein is CATWTGVGYTF. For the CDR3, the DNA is TGTGCCACCTGGACAGGGGTTGGCTACACCTTC.

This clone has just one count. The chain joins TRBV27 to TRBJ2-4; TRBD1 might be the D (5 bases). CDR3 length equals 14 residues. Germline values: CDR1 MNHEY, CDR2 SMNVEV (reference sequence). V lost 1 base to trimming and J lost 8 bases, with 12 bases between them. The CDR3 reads CASSLLGQGDIQYF. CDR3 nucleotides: TGTGCCAGCAGTTTATTAGGTCAGGGTGACATTCAGTACTTC.

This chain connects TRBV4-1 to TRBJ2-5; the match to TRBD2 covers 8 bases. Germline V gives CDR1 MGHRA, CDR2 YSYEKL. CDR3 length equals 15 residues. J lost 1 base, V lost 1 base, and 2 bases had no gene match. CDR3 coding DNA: TGCGCCAGCAGCCAAGGAGCGGGGGTCCAAGAGACCCAGTACTTC. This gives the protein CASSQGAGVQETQYF.

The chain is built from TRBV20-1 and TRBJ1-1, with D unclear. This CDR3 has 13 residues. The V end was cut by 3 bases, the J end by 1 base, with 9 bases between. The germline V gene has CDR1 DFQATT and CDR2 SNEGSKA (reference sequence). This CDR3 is CSASGTANTEAFF. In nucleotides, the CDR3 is TGCAGTGCTAGTGGTACTGCGAACACTGAAGCTTTCTTT.

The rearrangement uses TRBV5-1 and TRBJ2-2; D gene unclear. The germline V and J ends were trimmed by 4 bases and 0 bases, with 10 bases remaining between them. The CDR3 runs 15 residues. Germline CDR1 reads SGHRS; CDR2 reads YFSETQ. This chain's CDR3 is CASSQDAANTGELFF. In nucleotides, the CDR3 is TGCGCCAGCAGCCAGGACGCAGCGAACACCGGGGAGCTGTTTTTT.

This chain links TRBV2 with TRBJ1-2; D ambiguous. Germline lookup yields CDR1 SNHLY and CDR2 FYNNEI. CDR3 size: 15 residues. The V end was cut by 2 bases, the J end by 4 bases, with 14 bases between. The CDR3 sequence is CASSESLKDLYGYTF. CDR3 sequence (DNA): TGTGCCAGCAGTGAAAGCCTCAAGGACCTCTATGGCTACACCTTC.

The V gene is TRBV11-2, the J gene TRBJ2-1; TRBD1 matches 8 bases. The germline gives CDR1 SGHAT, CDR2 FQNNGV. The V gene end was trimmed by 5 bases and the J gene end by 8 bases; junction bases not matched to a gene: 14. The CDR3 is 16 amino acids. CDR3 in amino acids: CASSGRGQVEYDEQFF. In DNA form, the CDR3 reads TGTGCCAGCAGCGGAAGGGGACAGGTCGAGTACGATGAGCAGTTCTTC.

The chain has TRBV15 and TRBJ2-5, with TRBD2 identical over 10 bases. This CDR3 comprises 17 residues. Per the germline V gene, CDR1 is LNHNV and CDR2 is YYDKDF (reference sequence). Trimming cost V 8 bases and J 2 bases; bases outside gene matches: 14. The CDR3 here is CATSKGLAGVGQETQYF. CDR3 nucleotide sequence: TGTGCCACCTCGAAAGGGCTAGCGGGAGTAGGGCAAGAGACCCAGTACTTC.

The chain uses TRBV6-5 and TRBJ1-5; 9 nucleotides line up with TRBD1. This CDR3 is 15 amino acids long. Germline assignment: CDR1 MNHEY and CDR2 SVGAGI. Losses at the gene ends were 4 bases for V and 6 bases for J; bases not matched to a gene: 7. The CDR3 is CASSSSGQGGQPQHF. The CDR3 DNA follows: TGTGCCAGCAGTTCCTCGGGACAGGGCGGTCAGCCCCAGCATTTT.

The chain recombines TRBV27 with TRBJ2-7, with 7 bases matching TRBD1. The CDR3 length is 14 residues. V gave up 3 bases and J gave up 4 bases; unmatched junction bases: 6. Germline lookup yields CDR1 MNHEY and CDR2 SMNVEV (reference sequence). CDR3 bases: TGTGCCAGCAGTTTGGCAGGGGGAAAGTACGAGCAGTACTTC. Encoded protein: CASSLAGGKYEQYF.

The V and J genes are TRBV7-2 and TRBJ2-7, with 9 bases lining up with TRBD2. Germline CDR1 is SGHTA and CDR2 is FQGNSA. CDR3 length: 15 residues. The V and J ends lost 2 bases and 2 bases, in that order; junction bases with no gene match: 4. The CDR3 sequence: CASSLTSGLTYEQYF. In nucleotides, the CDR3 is TGTGCCAGCAGCTTAACTAGCGGGCTTACCTACGAGCAGTACTTC.

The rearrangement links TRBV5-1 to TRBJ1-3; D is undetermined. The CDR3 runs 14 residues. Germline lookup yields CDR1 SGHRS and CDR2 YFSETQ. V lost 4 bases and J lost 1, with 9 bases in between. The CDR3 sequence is CASSPGQSGNTIYF. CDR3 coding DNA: TGCGCCAGCAGCCCGGGTCAGTCTGGAAACACCATATATTTT. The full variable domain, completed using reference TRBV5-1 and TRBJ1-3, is KAGVTQTPRYLIKTRGQQVTLSCSPISGHRSVSWYQQTPGQGLQFLFEYFSETQRNKGNFPGRFSGRQFSNSRSEMNVSTLELGDSALYLCASSPGQSGNTIYFGEGSWLTVV.

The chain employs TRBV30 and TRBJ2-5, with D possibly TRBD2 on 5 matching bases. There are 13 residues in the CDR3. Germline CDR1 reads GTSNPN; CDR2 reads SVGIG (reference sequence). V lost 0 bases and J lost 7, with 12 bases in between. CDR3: CAWSVLESGTQYF. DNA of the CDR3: TGTGCCTGGAGTGTATTAGAGAGCGGGACCCAGTACTTC.

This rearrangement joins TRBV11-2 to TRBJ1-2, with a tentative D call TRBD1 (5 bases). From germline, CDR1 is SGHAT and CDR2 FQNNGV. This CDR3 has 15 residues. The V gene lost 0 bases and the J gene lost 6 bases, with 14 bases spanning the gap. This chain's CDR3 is CASSLDLRGEHGYTF. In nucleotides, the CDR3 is TGTGCCAGCAGCTTAGATCTACGAGGGGAGCATGGCTACACCTTC.

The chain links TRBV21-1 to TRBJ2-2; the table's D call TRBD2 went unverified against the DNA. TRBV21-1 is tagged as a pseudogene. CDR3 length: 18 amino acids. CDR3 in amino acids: CASSTRTSGSRPTGELFF. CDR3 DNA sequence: TGTGCCAGCAGCACCCGGACTAGCGGGAGCCGTCCCACCGGGGAGCTGTTTTTT.